This T cell receptor beta chain was sequenced for a study of PD-1 blockade in mismatch repair-deficient tumors. In the study overall: Patients had about 13 mismatch repair-deficient cancer types and were previously treated and progressing.

The CDR3 consists of 15 residues. Germline V gives CDR1 SGHAT, CDR2 FQNNGV. Deletions cut 5 bases from V and 0 bases from J, with 13 bases between. All patients were mismatch repair deficient, assessed by either PCR or immunohistochemistry. A few pembrolizumab responders had their TCRs sequenced. General study results and limits: Rapid post-treatment expansion, then contraction, generally preceding radiologic response, marked tumor-resident clones.

With respect to this clone: Its antigen is still unknown.

Using immunoSEQ multiplex PCR, the repertoire was profiled, and TCRdb retains in-frame clones only, with some absent. The table has 55,000 to 85,000 clones, around 80% seen once. The sequences come from peripheral blood, collected 2 weeks after starting pembrolizumab. The J gene is TRBJ1-2, the V gene TRBV11-2; D is undetermined. The sequence came from an adult with mismatch repair-deficient cancer. The CDR3 sequence is CASSPRPEANYGYTF. For the CDR3, the DNA is TGTGCCAGCAGCCCTCGACCGGAAGCTAACTATGGCTACACCTTC.